This record looks at one T cell receptor beta chain sequence and its context. This sample is drawn from a study of control samples from healthy donors and cancer patients. CDR3 length: 17 amino acids. J lost 4 bases, V lost 1 base, and 9 bases had no gene match. CDR1 and CDR2 (germline): MGHRA, YSYEKL. Generated by immunoSEQ multiplex PCR, the TCRdb table keeps only in-frame clones and is missing some. In the table there are some 130,000 clones, 80% to 95% of which are singletons. The TCR originated in a woman aged 50 to 60 in good health. The sequencing input was blood. The V and J genes are TRBV4-1 and TRBJ2-1; 8 nucleotides align to TRBD2. The CDR3 is CASSQGLAGYQYNEQFF. The CDR3 coding sequence is TGCGCCAGCAGCCAAGGGTTAGCGGGGTACCAGTACAATGAGCAGTTCTTC.